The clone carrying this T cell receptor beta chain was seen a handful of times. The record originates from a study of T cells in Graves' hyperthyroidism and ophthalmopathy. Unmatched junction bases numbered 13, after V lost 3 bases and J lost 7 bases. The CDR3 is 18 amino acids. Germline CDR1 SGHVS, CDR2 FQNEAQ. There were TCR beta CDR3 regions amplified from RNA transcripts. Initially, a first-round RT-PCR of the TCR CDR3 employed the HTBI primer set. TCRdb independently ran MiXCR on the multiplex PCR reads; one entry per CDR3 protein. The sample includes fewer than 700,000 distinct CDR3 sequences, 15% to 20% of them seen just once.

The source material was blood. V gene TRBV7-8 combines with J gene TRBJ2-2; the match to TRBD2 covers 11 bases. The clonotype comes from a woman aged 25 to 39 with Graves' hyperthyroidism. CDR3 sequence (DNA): TGTGCCAGCAGCTTGATAATAGCGGGAGGGCCTTACGGCGGGGAGCTGTTTTTT. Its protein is CASSLIIAGGPYGGELFF.